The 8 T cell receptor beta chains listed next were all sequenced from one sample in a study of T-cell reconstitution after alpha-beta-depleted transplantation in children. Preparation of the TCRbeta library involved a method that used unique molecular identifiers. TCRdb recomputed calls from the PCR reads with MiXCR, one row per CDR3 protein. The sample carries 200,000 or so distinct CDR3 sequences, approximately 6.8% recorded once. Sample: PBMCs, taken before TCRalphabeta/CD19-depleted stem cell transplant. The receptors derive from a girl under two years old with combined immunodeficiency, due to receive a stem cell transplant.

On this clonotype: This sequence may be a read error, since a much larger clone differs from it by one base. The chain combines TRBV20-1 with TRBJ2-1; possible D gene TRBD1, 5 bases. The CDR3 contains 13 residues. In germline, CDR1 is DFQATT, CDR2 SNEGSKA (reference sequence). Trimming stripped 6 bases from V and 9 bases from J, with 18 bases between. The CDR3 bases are TGCAGTGCCGCCCTCCAGGGCGGCGGTGAGCAGTTCTTC. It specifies CSAALQGGGEQFF.

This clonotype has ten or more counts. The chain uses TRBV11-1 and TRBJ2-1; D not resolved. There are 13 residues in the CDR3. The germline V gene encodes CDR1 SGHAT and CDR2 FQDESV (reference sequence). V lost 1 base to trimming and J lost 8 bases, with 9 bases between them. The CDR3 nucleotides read TGTGCCAGCAGCTTAGGTATCCGCGATGAGCAGTTCTTC. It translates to CASSLGIRDEQFF.

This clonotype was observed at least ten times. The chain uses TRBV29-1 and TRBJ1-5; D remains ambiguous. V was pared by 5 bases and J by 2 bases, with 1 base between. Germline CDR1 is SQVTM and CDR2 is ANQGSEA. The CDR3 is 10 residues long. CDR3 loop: CSVCNQPQHF. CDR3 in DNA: TGCAGCGTTTGCAATCAGCCCCAGCATTTT.

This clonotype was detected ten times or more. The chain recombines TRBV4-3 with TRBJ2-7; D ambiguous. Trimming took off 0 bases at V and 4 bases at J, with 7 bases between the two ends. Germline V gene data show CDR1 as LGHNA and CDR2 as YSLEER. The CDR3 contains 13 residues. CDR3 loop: CASSQDQEYEQYF. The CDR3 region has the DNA TGCGCCAGCAGCCAAGATCAGGAGTACGAGCAGTACTTC.

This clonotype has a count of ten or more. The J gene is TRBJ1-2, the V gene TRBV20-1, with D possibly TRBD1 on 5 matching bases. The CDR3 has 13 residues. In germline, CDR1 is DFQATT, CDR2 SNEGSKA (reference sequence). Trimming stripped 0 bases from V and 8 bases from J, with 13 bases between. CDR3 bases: TGCAGTGCTAGAGATACCGGGACGTTCGGCTACACCTTC. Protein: CSARDTGTFGYTF.

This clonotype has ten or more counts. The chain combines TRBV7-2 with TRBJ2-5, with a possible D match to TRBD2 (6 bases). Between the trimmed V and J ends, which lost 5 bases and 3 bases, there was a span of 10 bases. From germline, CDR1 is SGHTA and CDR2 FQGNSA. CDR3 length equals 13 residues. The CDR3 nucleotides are TGTGCCAGCAGCGCCTGGGGGGAAGAGACCCAGTACTTC. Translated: CASSAWGEETQYF.

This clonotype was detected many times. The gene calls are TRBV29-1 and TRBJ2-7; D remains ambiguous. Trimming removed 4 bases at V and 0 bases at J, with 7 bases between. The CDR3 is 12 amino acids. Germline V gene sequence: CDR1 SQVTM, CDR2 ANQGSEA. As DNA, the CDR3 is TGCAGCGTTGTACAAAACTCCTACGAGCAGTACTTC. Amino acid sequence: CSVVQNSYEQYF.

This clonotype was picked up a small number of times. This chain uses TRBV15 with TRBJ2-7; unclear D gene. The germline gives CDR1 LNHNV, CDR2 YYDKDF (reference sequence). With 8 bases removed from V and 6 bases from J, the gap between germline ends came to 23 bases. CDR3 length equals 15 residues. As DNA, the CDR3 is TGTGCCACCGAAATTCGTAAAGGGTCATTCGGCGAGCAGTACTTC. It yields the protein CATEIRKGSFGEQYF.